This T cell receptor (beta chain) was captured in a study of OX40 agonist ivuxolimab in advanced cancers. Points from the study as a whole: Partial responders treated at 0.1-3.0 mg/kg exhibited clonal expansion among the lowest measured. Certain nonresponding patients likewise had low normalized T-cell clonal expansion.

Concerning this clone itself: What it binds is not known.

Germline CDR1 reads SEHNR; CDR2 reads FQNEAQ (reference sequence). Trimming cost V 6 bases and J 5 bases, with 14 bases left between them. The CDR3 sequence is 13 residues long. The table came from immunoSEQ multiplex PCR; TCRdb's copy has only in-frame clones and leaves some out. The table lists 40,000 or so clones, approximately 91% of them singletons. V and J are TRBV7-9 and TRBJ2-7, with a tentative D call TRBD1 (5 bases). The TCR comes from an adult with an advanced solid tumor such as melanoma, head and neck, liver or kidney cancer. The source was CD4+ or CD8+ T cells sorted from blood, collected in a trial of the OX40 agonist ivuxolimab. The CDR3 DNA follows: TGTGCCAGCAGTTTTGGACAACACGACGAGCAGTACTTC. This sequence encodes CASSFGQHDEQYF.